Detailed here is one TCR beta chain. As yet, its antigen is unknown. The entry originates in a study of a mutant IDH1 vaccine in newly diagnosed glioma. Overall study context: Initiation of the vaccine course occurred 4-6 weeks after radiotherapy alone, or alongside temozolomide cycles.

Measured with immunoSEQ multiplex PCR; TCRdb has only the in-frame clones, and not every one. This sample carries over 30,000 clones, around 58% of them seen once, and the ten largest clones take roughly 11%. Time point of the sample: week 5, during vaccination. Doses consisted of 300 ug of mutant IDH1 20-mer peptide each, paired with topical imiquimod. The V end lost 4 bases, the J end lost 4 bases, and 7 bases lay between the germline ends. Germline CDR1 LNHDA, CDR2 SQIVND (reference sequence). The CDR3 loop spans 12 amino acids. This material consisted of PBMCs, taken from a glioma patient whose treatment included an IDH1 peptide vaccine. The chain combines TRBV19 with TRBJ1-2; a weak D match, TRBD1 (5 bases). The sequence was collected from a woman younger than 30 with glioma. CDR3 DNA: TGTGCCAGTAGTAATGACAGCTATGGCTACACCTTC. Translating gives CASSNDSYGYTF.